These 9 T cell receptor beta chains share one sample of origin, sequenced in a study of shared clonotypes between healthy human individuals. The table came from immunoSEQ multiplex PCR; TCRdb's copy has only in-frame clones and leaves some out. Here the sample spans roughly 520,000 clones, roughly 95% being singletons. The source material was naive CD4+ T cells sorted from blood. This sample's subset: CD45RA+ positively selected. The receptors here all came from a young woman in good health.

This clone was seen a few times. The genes are TRBV2 and TRBJ2-2; TRBD2 matches 7 bases. This CDR3 is 13 amino acids long. Germline CDR1 reads SNHLY; CDR2 reads FYNNEI. V shed 4 bases, J shed 6 bases, and the junction held 2 bases outside the gene matches. CDR3 sequence (DNA): TGTGCCAGCAGTGCACTAGCGTCCGGGGAGCTGTTTTTT. It codes for CASSALASGELFF.

This chain uses TRBV15 with TRBJ2-5; D is undetermined. Trimming removed 0 bases at V and 6 bases at J, with 5 bases between. CDR1 LNHNV and CDR2 YYDKDF come from the germline V gene (reference sequence). The length of the CDR3 is 12 residues. The CDR3 spells CATSRDTKTQYF. CDR3 DNA sequence: TGTGCCACCAGCAGAGATACTAAGACCCAGTACTTC.

The chain is built from TRBV28 and TRBJ2-3; D is possibly TRBD1 (5 bases). The CDR3 is made up of 12 amino acids. Trimming pared 6 bases from V and 4 bases from J, leaving 8 bases between. The germline V gene has CDR1 MDHEN and CDR2 SYDVKM. The CDR3 reads CASRQVSDTQYF. CDR3 in DNA: TGTGCCAGCAGACAGGTCTCAGATACGCAGTATTTT.

DNA of the CDR3: TGTGCCAGCAGGTCGGGACTAGCGGGAGTAGAGCAGTTCTTC. This translates into CASRSGLAGVEQFF. The chain employs TRBV5-6 and TRBJ2-1; TRBD2 agrees at 14 bases. CDR3 length equals 14 residues. CDR1 is SGHDT, CDR2 YYEEEE, per germline. J lost 10 bases, V lost 5 bases, and 5 bases had no gene match.

The CDR3 sequence is CASSVSRGVGEQYF. In nucleotides, the CDR3 is TGTGCCAGTAGCGTAAGTCGGGGAGTGGGCGAGCAGTACTTC. The J gene is TRBJ2-7, the V gene TRBV19, with a possible D match to TRBD2 (5 bases). Germline lookup yields CDR1 LNHDA and CDR2 SQIVND (reference sequence). The CDR3 length is 14 residues. Trimming shortened V by 6 bases and J by 6 bases, and 18 bases separated the two germline ends.

This chain joins TRBV14 and TRBJ1-1; no clear D. Germline values: CDR1 SGHDN, CDR2 FVKESK. The CDR3 contains 13 residues. Trimming stripped 5 bases from V and 0 bases from J, with 7 bases between. CDR3 nucleotides: TGTGCCAGCAGCGCCCACATGAACACTGAAGCTTTCTTT. As protein: CASSAHMNTEAFF. Using reference TRBV14 and TRBJ1-1 for the parts outside the CDR3, the full variable domain is EAGVTQFPSHSVIEKGQTVTLRCDPISGHDNLYWYRRVMGKEIKFLLHFVKESKQDESGMPNNRFLAERTGGTYSTLKVQPAELEDSGVYFCASSAHMNTEAFFGQGTRLTVV.

This clone was detected a few times. The chain carries TRBV7-2 and TRBJ1-1; D gene uncertain. The CDR3 consists of 13 residues. Germline V lookup: CDR1 SGHTA, CDR2 FQGNSA. The V end was cut by 5 bases, the J end by 1 base, with 8 bases between. The CDR3 protein is CASSERQNTEAFF. CDR3 nucleotides: TGTGCCAGCAGCGAAAGACAGAACACTGAAGCTTTCTTT.

This rearrangement joins TRBV11-2 to TRBJ2-2, with unresolved D. The germline V gene has CDR1 SGHAT and CDR2 FQNNGV. The CDR3 has 16 residues. The V and J ends lost 6 bases and 4 bases respectively, with 18 bases between them. CDR3 in DNA: TGTGCCAGCAGGCTCTTAGCCGGTGAGAGCACCGGGGAGCTGTTTTTT. Its protein is CASRLLAGESTGELFF. Full variable domain (outside the CDR3, taken from reference TRBV11-2 and TRBJ2-2): EAGVAQSPRYKIIEKRQSVAFWCNPISGHATLYWYQQILGQGPKLLIQFQNNGVVDDSQLPKDRFSAERLKGVDSTLKIQPAKLEDSAVYLCASRLLAGESTGELFFGEGSRLTVL.

This rearrangement joins TRBV7-3 to TRBJ2-2; no reliable D call. The CDR3 has 15 residues. CDR1 and CDR2 from the germline V gene are SGHTA and FQGTGA. Trimming took 0 bases from V and 1 from J, leaving 6 bases between them. The CDR3 DNA sequence: TGTGCCAGCAGCTTAACGCAACAGAACACCGGGGAGCTGTTTTTT. Protein product: CASSLTQQNTGELFF.